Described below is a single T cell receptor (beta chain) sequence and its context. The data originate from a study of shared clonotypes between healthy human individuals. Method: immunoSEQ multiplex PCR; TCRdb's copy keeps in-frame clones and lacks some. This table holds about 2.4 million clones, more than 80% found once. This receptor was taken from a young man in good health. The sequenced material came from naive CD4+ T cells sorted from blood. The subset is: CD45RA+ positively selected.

The CDR3 sequence is CAWGPDGYETQYF. As DNA, the CDR3 is TGTGCCTGGGGACCGGACGGTTACGAGACCCAGTACTTC. The chain joins TRBV30 to TRBJ2-5, with D hard to call. Germline values: CDR1 GTSNPN, CDR2 SVGIG (reference sequence). V lost 5 bases, J lost 5 bases, and 15 bases lay in between. The CDR3 spans 13 residues.